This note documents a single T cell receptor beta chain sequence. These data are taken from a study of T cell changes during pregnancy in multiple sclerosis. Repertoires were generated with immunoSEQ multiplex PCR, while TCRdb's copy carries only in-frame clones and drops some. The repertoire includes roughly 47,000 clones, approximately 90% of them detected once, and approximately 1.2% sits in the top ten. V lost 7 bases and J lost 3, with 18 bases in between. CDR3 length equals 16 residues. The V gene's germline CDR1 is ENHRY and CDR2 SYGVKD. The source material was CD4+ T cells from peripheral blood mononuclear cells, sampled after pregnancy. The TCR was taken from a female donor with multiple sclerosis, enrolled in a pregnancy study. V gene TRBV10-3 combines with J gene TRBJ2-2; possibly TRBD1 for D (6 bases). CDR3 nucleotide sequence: TGTGCCATCAAAACCGGGTCAGGGGTGCACACCGGGGAGCTGTTTTTT. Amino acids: CAIKTGSGVHTGELFF.